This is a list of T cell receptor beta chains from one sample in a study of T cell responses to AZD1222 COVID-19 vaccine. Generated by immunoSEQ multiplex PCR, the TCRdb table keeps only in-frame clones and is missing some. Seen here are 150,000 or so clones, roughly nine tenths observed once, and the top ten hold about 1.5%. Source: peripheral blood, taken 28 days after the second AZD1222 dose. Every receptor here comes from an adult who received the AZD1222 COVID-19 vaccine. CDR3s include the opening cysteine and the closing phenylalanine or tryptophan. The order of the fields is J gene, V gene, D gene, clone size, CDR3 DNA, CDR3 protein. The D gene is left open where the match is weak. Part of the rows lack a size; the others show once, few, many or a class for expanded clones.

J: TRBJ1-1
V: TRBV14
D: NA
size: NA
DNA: TGTGCCAGCAGCCAAGGACAGCACCGTGCAGGGAAAGCTTTCTTT
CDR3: CASSQGQHRAGKAFF

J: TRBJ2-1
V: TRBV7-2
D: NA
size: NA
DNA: TGTGCCAGCAGTCTTACCGCTTTCAGAGCCAGGGATGAGCAGTTCTTC
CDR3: CASSLTAFRARDEQFF

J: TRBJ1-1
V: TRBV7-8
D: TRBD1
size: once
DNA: TGTGCCAGCAGCTTTCTTACGGACAGGGCGAACACTGAAGCTTTCTTT
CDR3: CASSFLTDRANTEAFF

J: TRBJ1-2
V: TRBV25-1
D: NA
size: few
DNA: TGTGCCAGCAGTGAATGGGGATTGGGCTACACCTTC
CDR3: CASSEWGLGYTF

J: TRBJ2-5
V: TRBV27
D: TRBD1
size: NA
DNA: TGTGCCAGCTCGGGACAGGAGGAGACCCAGTACTTC
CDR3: CASSGQEETQYF

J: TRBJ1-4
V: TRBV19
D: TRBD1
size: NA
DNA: TGTGCCAGTAGTATCCGGGACAGGGATCAGGAACTGTTTTTT
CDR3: CASSIRDRDQELFF

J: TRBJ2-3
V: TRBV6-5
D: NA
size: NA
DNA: TGTGCCAGCATGGGGGACGTAAGCACAGATACGCAGTATTTT
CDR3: CASMGDVSTDTQYF

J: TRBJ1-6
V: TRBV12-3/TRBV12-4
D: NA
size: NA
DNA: TGTGCCAGCAGTTTGGCCCGGAATTCACCCCTCCACTTT
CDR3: CASSLARNSPLHF

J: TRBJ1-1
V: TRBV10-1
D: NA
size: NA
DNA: TGCGCCAGCAGGGGGATCAACACTGAAGCTTTCTTT
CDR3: CASRGINTEAFF

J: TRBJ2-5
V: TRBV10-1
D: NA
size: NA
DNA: TGCGCCAGCAGTGAGTCGTCGGGCCGGCAGACCCAGTACTTC
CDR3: CASSESSGRQTQYF

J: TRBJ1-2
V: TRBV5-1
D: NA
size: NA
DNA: TGCGCCAGCAGCTTGGCAGGGCAGGGCGATCTCGAAGAATACACCTTC
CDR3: CASSLAGQGDLEEYTF